Reported below is one T cell receptor (beta chain). The sample is drawn from a study of blood T cell repertoires in COVID-19. Study information: The United States, Italy and Spain provided the acute and convalescent COVID-19 samples.

Participants spanned ages about 18 to 100 years and resided in 20 to 30 US areas. Clinical history as reported by participants underpinned cohort assignment. The CDR3 length is 12 residues. Trimming took off 11 bases at V and 4 bases at J, with 14 bases between the two ends. The germline V gene encodes CDR1 SEHNR and CDR2 FQNEAQ (reference sequence). Authors' data handling: Quantification of nucleated cells was approximated via reference gene primer amplification. Using immunoSEQ multiplex PCR, the repertoire was profiled, and TCRdb retains in-frame clones only, with some absent. From that table come the V and J calls and clone size; the DNA was used to work out D and trimming. The table records about 480,000 clones, 88% of them present only once.

The V gene is TRBV7-9, the J gene TRBJ2-5; the D is unclear. Sequencing was performed on PBMCs or T cells enriched from blood (not recorded which). This TCR came from a woman in her thirties or forties who had recovered from COVID-19. The CDR3: CAHDDPGETQYF. For the CDR3, the DNA is TGTGCCCACGATGACCCAGGAGAGACCCAGTACTTC.